This T cell receptor (beta chain) was observed in a study of blood T cell repertoires in COVID-19. Study-wide background: PBMCs, B-cell-depleted T cells, or T cells provided the cDNA or gDNA that made up the material.

Original analysis: For nucleated cells, counts were estimated from reference gene primer amplification. Data came from immunoSEQ multiplex PCR; TCRdb stores just in-frame clones and leaves some out. D and trimming were read from the DNA, whereas the V and J calls and clone size are those reported in that table. This sample has 70,000 to 100,000 clones, with 72% found just once. Only a few counts were recorded for this clone. V lost 4 bases, J lost 2 bases, and 11 bases stayed unmatched. Germline V gene data show CDR1 as SGHRS and CDR2 as YFSETQ. The CDR3 is 17 residues long. The chain is built from TRBV5-1 and TRBJ2-3, with 9 bases identical to TRBD1. The material sequenced was peripheral blood. This sequence originates from a woman aged 55-75 years in a cohort sampled during active or convalescent COVID-19. CDR3 in amino acids: CASSLFGTGYPTDTQYF. CDR3 nucleotides: TGCGCCAGCAGCCTTTTCGGGACAGGGTACCCCACAGATACGCAGTATTTT. Variable domain in full (rest from reference TRBV5-1 and TRBJ2-3): KAGVTQTPRYLIKTRGQQVTLSCSPISGHRSVSWYQQTPGQGLQFLFEYFSETQRNKGNFPGRFSGRQFSNSRSEMNVSTLELGDSALYLCASSLFGTGYPTDTQYFGPGTRLTVL.